One and the same sample provided the 16 T cell receptor beta chains below, sequenced in a study of blood T cell repertoires in COVID-19. Generated by immunoSEQ multiplex PCR, the TCRdb table keeps only in-frame clones and is missing some. The table includes more than 110,000 clones, about 80% detected once. The sample consisted of PBMCs or T cells enriched from blood (not recorded which). The receptors originated from a woman under 30 who had been exposed to COVID-19.

The chain is built from TRBV3-1 (or the pseudogene TRBV3-2) and TRBJ2-7, with 8 bases identical to TRBD2. Looked up from germline, CDR1 is LGHDT and CDR2 is YNNKEL (reference sequence). This CDR3 contains 16 residues. V shed 1 base, J shed 3 bases, and the junction held 8 bases outside the gene matches. CDR3 protein: CASSQASGRGNYEQYF. Here the CDR3 DNA reads TGTGCCAGCAGCCAAGCGAGCGGGAGAGGGAACTACGAGCAGTACTTC.

The rearrangement uses TRBV5-6 and TRBJ2-1; a weak D match, TRBD2 (5 bases). Trimming took off 1 base at V and 10 bases at J, with 18 bases between the two ends. This CDR3 region has 15 residues. Germline CDR1 is SGHDT and CDR2 is YYEEEE. CDR3 coding DNA: TGTGCCAGCAGCTTGAGCCTAGCCGGGTCTCTAGAGCAGTTCTTC. The encoded protein is CASSLSLAGSLEQFF.

V is TRBV7-7 and J is TRBJ2-1; D might be TRBD1 (5 bases). The CDR3 is made up of 14 amino acids. Germline V gene sequence: CDR1 SSHAT, CDR2 FNYEAQ (reference sequence). Trimming shortened V by 8 bases and J by 4 bases, and 15 bases separated the two germline ends. The CDR3 reads CASGQNHLYNEQFF. In DNA form, the CDR3 reads TGTGCCAGCGGACAAAATCATCTGTACAATGAGCAGTTCTTC.

The chain employs TRBV7-2 and TRBJ1-1; no clear D gene. This CDR3 region has 14 residues. The V gene's germline CDR1 is SGHTA and CDR2 FQGNSA. With 2 bases removed from V and 1 base from J, the gap between germline ends came to 8 bases. The CDR3 loop is CASSLRPGNTEAFF. CDR3 DNA sequence: TGTGCCAGCAGCTTACGGCCGGGGAACACTGAAGCTTTCTTT.

The gene calls are TRBV9 and TRBJ1-2; maybe TRBD1 (5 bases). This CDR3 spans 14 amino acids. V dropped 4 bases and J dropped 4 bases, with 14 bases sitting between them. The germline V gene has CDR1 SGDLS and CDR2 YYNGEE. The CDR3 loop is CASSSTLRGYGYTF. The CDR3 region has the DNA TGTGCCAGCAGCTCAACCCTTAGGGGCTATGGCTACACCTTC.

Notes on this clone: One end of the junction fails to match germline, which may point to a read error. V and J are TRBV6-2 or TRBV6-3 and TRBJ2-7; D assignment may be TRBD1 or TRBD2 (6 bases each). This CDR3 is 13 amino acids long. The germline CDR1 and CDR2 sequences are MNHEY and SVGEGT. CDR3 coding DNA: TGTGCCAGCAGCTACTCGGGGGCTCACGAGCAGTACTTC. The encoded protein is CASSYSGAHEQYF.

The chain has TRBV7-3 and TRBJ2-7; 11 bases are shared with TRBD1. The V and J ends lost 0 bases and 3 bases, in that order; junction bases with no gene match: 1. Germline values: CDR1 SGHTA, CDR2 FQGTGA. This CDR3 spans 15 amino acids. CDR3: CASSLTGTGGYEQYF. The CDR3 DNA is TGTGCCAGCAGCTTAACGGGGACAGGGGGCTACGAGCAGTACTTC.

The chain has TRBV9 and TRBJ1-3, with D perhaps TRBD1 (6 bases). Germline V gives CDR1 SGDLS, CDR2 YYNGEE. The CDR3 length is 16 residues. V lost 4 bases and J 0 bases, leaving 14 bases between the germline ends. The CDR3, as DNA: TGTGCCAGCAGCATAGGACAGCTATACTCTGGAAACACCATATATTTT. Amino acid sequence: CASSIGQLYSGNTIYF. Together with reference TRBV9 and TRBJ1-3, the CDR3 gives the full variable domain: DSGVTQTPKHLITATGQRVTLRCSPRSGDLSVYWYQQSLDQGLQFLIQYYNGEERAKGNILERFSAQQFPDLHSELNLSSLELGDSALYFCASSIGQLYSGNTIYFGEGSWLTVV.

This chain joins TRBV28 and TRBJ1-2; TRBD1 agrees at 8 bases. Germline assignment: CDR1 MDHEN and CDR2 SYDVKM. The CDR3 consists of 16 residues. V lost 5 bases to trimming and J lost 7 bases; unmatched junction nucleotides: 15. The CDR3 sequence is CASSGSGGARVSGYTF. CDR3 in DNA: TGTGCCAGCAGTGGGTCAGGGGGCGCGCGGGTCAGTGGCTACACCTTC.

The V call is TRBV7-8, the J call TRBJ1-2, with unresolved D. The V and J ends lost 2 bases and 7 bases respectively, with 14 bases between them. The CDR3 is 14 amino acids. Germline-derived CDR1 and CDR2 are SGHVS and FQNEAQ. Here the CDR3 reads CASSLKSGVVGYTF. The CDR3 coding sequence is TGTGCCAGCAGCTTAAAGTCGGGAGTGGTTGGCTACACCTTC. Filled out from reference TRBV7-8 and TRBJ1-2, the complete variable domain reads GAGVSQSPRYKVAKRGQDVALRCDPISGHVSLFWYQQALGQGPEFLTYFQNEAQLDKSGLPSDRFFAERPEGSVSTLKIQRTQQEDSAVYLCASSLKSGVVGYTFGSGTRLTVV.

This rearrangement joins TRBV11-1 to TRBJ1-1, with D uncertain. Per germline, CDR1 SGHAT and CDR2 FQDESV (reference sequence). With 5 bases removed from V and 1 base from J, the gap between germline ends came to 17 bases. This CDR3 has 16 residues. CDR3 coding DNA: TGTGCCAGCAGCGGCCAGATATCGCGGGGGAACACTGAAGCTTTCTTT. The encoded protein is CASSGQISRGNTEAFF.

The rearrangement uses TRBV9 and TRBJ2-3; D is unresolved. The CDR3 contains 15 residues. The V gene's germline CDR1 is SGDLS and CDR2 YYNGEE. V was trimmed by 0 bases and J by 1 base, leaving 9 bases between them. CDR3 nucleotides: TGTGCCAGCAGCGTAGGCACATCTGGCACAGATACGCAGTATTTT. Translating it yields CASSVGTSGTDTQYF. The whole variable domain, filled in from reference TRBV9 and TRBJ2-3, reads DSGVTQTPKHLITATGQRVTLRCSPRSGDLSVYWYQQSLDQGLQFLIQYYNGEERAKGNILERFSAQQFPDLHSELNLSSLELGDSALYFCASSVGTSGTDTQYFGPGTRLTVL.

The chain employs TRBV29-1 and TRBJ1-2, with 7 bases fitting TRBD1. The germline gives CDR1 SQVTM, CDR2 ANQGSEA. CDR3 size: 12 residues. J gave up 5 bases and V 7 bases, and 7 bases lay outside the gene matches. The CDR3 DNA sequence: TGCAGCGCCTTAGGGACAGATTATGGCTACACCTTC. Translated: CSALGTDYGYTF.

The chain carries TRBV16 and TRBJ2-7, with a weak D call TRBD1 (5 bases). V was clipped by 2 bases and J by 6 bases, with 8 bases between them. Germline CDR1 reads KGHSY; CDR2 reads FQNENV. The CDR3 is made up of 12 amino acids. Here the CDR3 reads CASSQDRTEQYF. For the CDR3, the DNA is TGTGCCAGCAGCCAAGACAGAACCGAGCAGTACTTC.

This chain connects TRBV6-5 to TRBJ2-7, with 7 bases identical to TRBD2. The trim removed 2 bases at V and 5 bases at J, leaving 6 bases unmatched. The CDR3 spans 14 residues. Germline CDR1 reads MNHEY; CDR2 reads SVGAGI. DNA of the CDR3: TGTGCCAGCAGTTACACGAGCGGGAACCACGAGCAGTACTTC. Protein sequence: CASSYTSGNHEQYF.

This chain connects TRBV19 to TRBJ2-5, with no clear D. There are 14 residues in the CDR3. V lost 0 bases and J 3 bases, leaving 8 bases between the germline ends. In germline, CDR1 is LNHDA, CDR2 SQIVND (reference sequence). Written as DNA, the CDR3 is TGTGCCAGTAGTATAGATCTCTTCGAAGAGACCCAGTACTTC. Translating gives CASSIDLFEETQYF. The whole variable domain, remainder taken from reference TRBV19 and TRBJ2-5, is DGGITQSPKYLFRKEGQNVTLSCEQNLNHDAMYWYRQDPGQGLRLIYYSQIVNDFQKGDIAEGYSVSREKKESFPLTVTSAQKNPTAFYLCASSIDLFEETQYFGPGTRLLVL.